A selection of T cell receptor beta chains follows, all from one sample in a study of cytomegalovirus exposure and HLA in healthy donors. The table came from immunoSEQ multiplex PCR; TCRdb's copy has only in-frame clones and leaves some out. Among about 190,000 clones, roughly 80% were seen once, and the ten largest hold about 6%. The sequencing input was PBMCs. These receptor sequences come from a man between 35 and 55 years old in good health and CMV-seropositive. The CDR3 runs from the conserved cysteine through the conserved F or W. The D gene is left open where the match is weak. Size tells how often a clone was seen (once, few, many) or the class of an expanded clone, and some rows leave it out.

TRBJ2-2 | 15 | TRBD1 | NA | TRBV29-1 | CSVSTGGRGAGELFF | TGCAGCGTATCGACAGGGGGCCGAGGGGCCGGGGAGCTGTTTTTT
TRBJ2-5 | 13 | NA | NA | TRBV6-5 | CASSLGTLETQYF | TGTGCCAGCAGCCTTGGGACTTTGGAGACCCAGTACTTC
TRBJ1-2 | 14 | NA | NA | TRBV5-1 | CASEAGERNYGYTF | TGCGCCAGCGAAGCAGGGGAACGTAACTATGGCTACACCTTC
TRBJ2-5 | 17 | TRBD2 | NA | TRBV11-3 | CASSYSGGAGYQETQYF | TGTGCCAGCAGCTACAGCGGGGGGGCCGGGTACCAAGAGACCCAGTACTTC
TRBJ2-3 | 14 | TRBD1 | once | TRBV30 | CAWSVKDRGNTQYF | TGTGCCTGGAGTGTCAAGGACAGGGGGAACACGCAGTATTTT
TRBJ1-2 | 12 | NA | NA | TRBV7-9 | CSSGDIGYGYTF | TGTTCCAGCGGCGACATCGGCTATGGCTACACCTTC
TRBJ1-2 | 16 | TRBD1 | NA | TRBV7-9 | CASSFSGQGRYYGYTF | TGTGCCAGCAGCTTTTCGGGACAGGGGAGATACTATGGCTACACCTTC
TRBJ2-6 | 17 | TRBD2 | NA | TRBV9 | CASSPTGGEAGANVLTF | TGTGCCAGCAGCCCGACGGGAGGGGAAGCTGGGGCCAACGTCCTGACTTTC
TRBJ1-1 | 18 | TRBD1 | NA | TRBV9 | CASSADTGWGQGTTEAFF | TGTGCCAGCAGCGCGGACACCGGATGGGGACAGGGGACCACTGAAGCTTTCTTT
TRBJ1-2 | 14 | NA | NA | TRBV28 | CASSIGRGVYGYTF | TGTGCCAGCAGCATAGGTCGGGGAGTTTATGGCTACACCTTC
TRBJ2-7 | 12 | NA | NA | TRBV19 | CASSKGQYEQYF | TGTGCCAGTAGTAAAGGACAGTACGAGCAGTACTTC